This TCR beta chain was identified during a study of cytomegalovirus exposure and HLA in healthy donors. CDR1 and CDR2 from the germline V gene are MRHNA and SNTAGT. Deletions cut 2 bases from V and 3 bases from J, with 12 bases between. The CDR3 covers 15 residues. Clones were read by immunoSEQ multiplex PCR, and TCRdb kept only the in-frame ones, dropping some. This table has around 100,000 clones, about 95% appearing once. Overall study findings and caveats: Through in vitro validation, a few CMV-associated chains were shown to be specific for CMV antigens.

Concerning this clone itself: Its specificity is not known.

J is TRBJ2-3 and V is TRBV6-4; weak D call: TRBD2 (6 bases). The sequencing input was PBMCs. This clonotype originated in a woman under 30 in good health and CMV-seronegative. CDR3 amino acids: CASSDVAGGTDTQYF. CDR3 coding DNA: TGTGCCAGCAGTGACGTCGCCGGGGGAACAGATACGCAGTATTTT.